Given below is one T cell receptor (beta chain) in context. In the original processing: For nucleated cells, counts were estimated from reference gene primer amplification. Data came from immunoSEQ multiplex PCR; TCRdb stores just in-frame clones and leaves some out. The DNA gave D and trimming, while V, J and clone size come from that table. The sample includes approximately 280,000 clones, 75% to 95% of them seen just once. These data originate in a study of blood T cell repertoires in COVID-19. Study-wide context: The United States, Italy and Spain provided the acute and convalescent COVID-19 samples. PBMCs, B-cell-depleted T cells, or T cells were the source of the cDNA or gDNA that made up the material.

Trimming pared 4 bases from V and 4 bases from J, leaving 10 bases between. The CDR3 has 12 amino acids. The germline CDR1 and CDR2 sequences are GTSNPN and SVGIG (reference sequence). Seattle patient enrollment occurred during active infection, with longitudinal follow-up thereafter. The chain couples TRBV30 to TRBJ1-2; D unclear. This sequence was found in a woman aged 25 to 39 with COVID-19, enrolled during active disease. What was sequenced was peripheral blood. CDR3 sequence: CAWNGRTYGYTF. The CDR3 region has the DNA TGTGCCTGGAACGGGAGAACCTATGGCTACACCTTC.